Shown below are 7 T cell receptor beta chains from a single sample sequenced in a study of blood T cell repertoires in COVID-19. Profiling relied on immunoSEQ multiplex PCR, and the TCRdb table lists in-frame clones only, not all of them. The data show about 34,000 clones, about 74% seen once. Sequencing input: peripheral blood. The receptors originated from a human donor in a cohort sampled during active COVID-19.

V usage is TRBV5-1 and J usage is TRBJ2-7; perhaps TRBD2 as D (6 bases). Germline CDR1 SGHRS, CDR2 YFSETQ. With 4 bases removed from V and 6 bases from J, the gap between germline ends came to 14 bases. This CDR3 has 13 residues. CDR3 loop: CASSAGFAGEQYF. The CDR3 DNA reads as TGCGCCAGCAGCGCGGGGTTTGCTGGCGAGCAGTACTTC. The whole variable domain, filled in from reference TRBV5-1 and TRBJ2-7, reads KAGVTQTPRYLIKTRGQQVTLSCSPISGHRSVSWYQQTPGQGLQFLFEYFSETQRNKGNFPGRFSGRQFSNSRSEMNVSTLELGDSALYLCASSAGFAGEQYFGPGTRLTVT.

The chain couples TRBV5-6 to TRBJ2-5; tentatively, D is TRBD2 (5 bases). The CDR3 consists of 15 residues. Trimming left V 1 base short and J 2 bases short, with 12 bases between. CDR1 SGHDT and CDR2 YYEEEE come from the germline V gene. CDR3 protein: CASSLYRGRQETQYF. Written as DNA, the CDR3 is TGTGCCAGCAGCTTGTATCGGGGTCGGCAAGAGACCCAGTACTTC. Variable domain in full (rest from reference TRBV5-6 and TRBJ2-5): DAGVTQSPTHLIKTRGQQVTLRCSPKSGHDTVSWYQQALGQGPQFIFQYYEEEERQRGNFPDRFSGHQFPNYSSELNVNALLLGDSALYLCASSLYRGRQETQYFGPGTRLLVL.

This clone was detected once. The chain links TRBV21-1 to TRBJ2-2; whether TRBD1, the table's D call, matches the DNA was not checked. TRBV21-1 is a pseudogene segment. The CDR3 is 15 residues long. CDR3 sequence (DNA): TGTGCCAGCAGCAAAGTAGGACAATCGACCGGGGAGCTGTTTTTT. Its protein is CASSKVGQSTGELFF.

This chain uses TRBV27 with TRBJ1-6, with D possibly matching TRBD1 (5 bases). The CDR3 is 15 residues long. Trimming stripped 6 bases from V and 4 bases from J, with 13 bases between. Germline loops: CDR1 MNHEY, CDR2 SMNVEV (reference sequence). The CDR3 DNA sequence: TGTGCCAGCAGGGGGGGTATCGGGTATAATTCACCCCTCCACTTT. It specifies CASRGGIGYNSPLHF.

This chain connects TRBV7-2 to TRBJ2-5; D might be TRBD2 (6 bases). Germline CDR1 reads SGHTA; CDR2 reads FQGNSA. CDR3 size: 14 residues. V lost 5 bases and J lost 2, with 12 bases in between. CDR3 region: CASSPARGQETQYF. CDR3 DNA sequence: TGTGCCAGCAGCCCCGCGCGGGGACAAGAGACCCAGTACTTC.

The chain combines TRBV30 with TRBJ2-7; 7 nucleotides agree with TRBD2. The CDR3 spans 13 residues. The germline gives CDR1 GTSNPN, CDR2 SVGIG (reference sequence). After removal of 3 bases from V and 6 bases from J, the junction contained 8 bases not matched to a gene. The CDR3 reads CAWRGLPGGEQYF. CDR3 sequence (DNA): TGTGCCTGGAGGGGACTCCCGGGGGGCGAGCAGTACTTC.

CDR3 sequence (DNA): TGTGCCAGCAGGTACAGGGGGCCCTATGGCTACACCTTC. This gives the protein CASRYRGPYGYTF. This sequence joins TRBV12-3 or TRBV12-4 and TRBJ1-2; the match to TRBD1 covers 9 bases. The ends lost 6 bases at V and 4 bases at J; junction bases unmatched: 3. The CDR3 is 13 amino acids.